These T cell receptor beta chains were read from a single sample in a study of CD8 T cells in Susac syndrome. TCRdb reprocessed the immunoSEQ multiplex PCR reads via MiXCR and lists one record per CDR3 protein. The table records 300,000 to 350,000 distinct CDR3 sequences, around 90% of them present only once. The source material was CD4+ T cells from PBMCs. These receptors all come from a human donor with multiple sclerosis. Both conserved end residues are part of each CDR3.

cdr3_length j_call v_call cdr3_aa
16 TRBJ2-1 TRBV28 CASSSGTYGSYNEQFF
13 TRBJ1-1 TRBV9 CASSGGQGPEAFF
13 TRBJ1-1 TRBV2 CATKQERNTEAFF
18 TRBJ2-2 TRBV12-3/TRBV12-4 CASSATSGGILNTGELFF
13 TRBJ2-2 TRBV7-9 CASSSPGTGELFF
15 TRBJ2-2 TRBV6-2/TRBV6-3 CASRRSGRTNGELFF
16 TRBJ2-3 TRBV7-9 CASSLEAGGPTDTQYF
15 TRBJ2-7 TRBV4-1 CASSQVGRRPYEQYF
12 TRBJ2-7 TRBV12-3/TRBV12-4 CASSPGGWEQYF
14 TRBJ1-1 TRBV7-9 CASSLHGAKTEAFF
13 TRBJ2-3 TRBV20-1 CTVRGGATDTQYF
16 TRBJ1-2 TRBV18 CASSDTLGTVIYGYTF
15 TRBJ2-3 TRBV5-1 CASSLGLPNTDTQYF
16 TRBJ2-1 TRBV5-1 CASSLRLAGPQYEQFF
18 TRBJ1-3 TRBV5-4 CASSSGTVAKGPGNTIYF
16 TRBJ2-2 TRBV2 CASSEYGGRLTGELFF
19 TRBJ2-1 TRBV12-3/TRBV12-4 CASSPGTGGTLGGRDEQFF
14 TRBJ2-1 TRBV25-1 CASTSGVSYNEQFF
16 TRBJ2-5 TRBV11-2 CASRAPGRGGQETQYF
17 TRBJ2-3 TRBV7-9 CASSLAPPGLAGDTQYF
13 TRBJ1-1 TRBV19 CASTLSRRTEAFF
15 TRBJ2-5 TRBV20-1 CSARETSGIGETQYF
16 TRBJ2-5 TRBV7-2 CASSPAGLAGGETQYF
15 TRBJ1-1 TRBV20-1 CSALTPGRFPAEAFF
14 TRBJ2-7 TRBV5-1 CASSFSGGYYEQYF
14 TRBJ2-7 TRBV5-1 CASSLSTGVYEQYF
14 TRBJ1-2 TRBV14 CASSQSDWNYGYTF
14 TRBJ1-1 TRBV12-3/TRBV12-4 CASSLAFDSASAFF
12 TRBJ2-7 TRBV29-1 CSVLGLSYEQYF
10 TRBJ2-4 TRBV23-1 CASSQAFRGF
15 TRBJ2-7 TRBV4-1 CASSRRHTLSYEQYF
13 TRBJ2-2 TRBV2 CASRSLNTGELFF
11 TRBJ2-3 TRBV30 CAWRGGDTQYF
15 TRBJ2-1 TRBV3-1 CASSQALASYNEQFF
15 TRBJ2-2 TRBV3-1 CASSQGLAGTGELFF
13 TRBJ1-1 TRBV12-3/TRBV12-4 CASNSRMNTEAFF
14 TRBJ1-1 TRBV20-1 CSASATGTANEAFF
13 TRBJ2-3 TRBV6-5 CASRGTGFDTQYF
14 TRBJ1-3 TRBV20-1 CSALRQVSGNTIYF
14 TRBJ2-7 TRBV7-2 CASAGGGHSYEQYF
15 TRBJ1-5 TRBV7-9 CASSLGGHLNQPQHF
16 TRBJ2-7 TRBV28 CASSSPGQGARDEQYF
13 TRBJ2-4 TRBV20-1 CSPLHLAKNIQYF
16 TRBJ2-1 TRBV7-9 CASSPTEGRSYNEQFF
15 TRBJ1-5 TRBV12-3/TRBV12-4 CASSLAQGRNQPQHF
15 TRBJ2-1 TRBV19 CASSALAGGYNEQFF
15 TRBJ1-5 TRBV6-5 CASSLAGGAYQPQHF
11 TRBJ2-7 TRBV12-3/TRBV12-4 CASTAGGEQYF